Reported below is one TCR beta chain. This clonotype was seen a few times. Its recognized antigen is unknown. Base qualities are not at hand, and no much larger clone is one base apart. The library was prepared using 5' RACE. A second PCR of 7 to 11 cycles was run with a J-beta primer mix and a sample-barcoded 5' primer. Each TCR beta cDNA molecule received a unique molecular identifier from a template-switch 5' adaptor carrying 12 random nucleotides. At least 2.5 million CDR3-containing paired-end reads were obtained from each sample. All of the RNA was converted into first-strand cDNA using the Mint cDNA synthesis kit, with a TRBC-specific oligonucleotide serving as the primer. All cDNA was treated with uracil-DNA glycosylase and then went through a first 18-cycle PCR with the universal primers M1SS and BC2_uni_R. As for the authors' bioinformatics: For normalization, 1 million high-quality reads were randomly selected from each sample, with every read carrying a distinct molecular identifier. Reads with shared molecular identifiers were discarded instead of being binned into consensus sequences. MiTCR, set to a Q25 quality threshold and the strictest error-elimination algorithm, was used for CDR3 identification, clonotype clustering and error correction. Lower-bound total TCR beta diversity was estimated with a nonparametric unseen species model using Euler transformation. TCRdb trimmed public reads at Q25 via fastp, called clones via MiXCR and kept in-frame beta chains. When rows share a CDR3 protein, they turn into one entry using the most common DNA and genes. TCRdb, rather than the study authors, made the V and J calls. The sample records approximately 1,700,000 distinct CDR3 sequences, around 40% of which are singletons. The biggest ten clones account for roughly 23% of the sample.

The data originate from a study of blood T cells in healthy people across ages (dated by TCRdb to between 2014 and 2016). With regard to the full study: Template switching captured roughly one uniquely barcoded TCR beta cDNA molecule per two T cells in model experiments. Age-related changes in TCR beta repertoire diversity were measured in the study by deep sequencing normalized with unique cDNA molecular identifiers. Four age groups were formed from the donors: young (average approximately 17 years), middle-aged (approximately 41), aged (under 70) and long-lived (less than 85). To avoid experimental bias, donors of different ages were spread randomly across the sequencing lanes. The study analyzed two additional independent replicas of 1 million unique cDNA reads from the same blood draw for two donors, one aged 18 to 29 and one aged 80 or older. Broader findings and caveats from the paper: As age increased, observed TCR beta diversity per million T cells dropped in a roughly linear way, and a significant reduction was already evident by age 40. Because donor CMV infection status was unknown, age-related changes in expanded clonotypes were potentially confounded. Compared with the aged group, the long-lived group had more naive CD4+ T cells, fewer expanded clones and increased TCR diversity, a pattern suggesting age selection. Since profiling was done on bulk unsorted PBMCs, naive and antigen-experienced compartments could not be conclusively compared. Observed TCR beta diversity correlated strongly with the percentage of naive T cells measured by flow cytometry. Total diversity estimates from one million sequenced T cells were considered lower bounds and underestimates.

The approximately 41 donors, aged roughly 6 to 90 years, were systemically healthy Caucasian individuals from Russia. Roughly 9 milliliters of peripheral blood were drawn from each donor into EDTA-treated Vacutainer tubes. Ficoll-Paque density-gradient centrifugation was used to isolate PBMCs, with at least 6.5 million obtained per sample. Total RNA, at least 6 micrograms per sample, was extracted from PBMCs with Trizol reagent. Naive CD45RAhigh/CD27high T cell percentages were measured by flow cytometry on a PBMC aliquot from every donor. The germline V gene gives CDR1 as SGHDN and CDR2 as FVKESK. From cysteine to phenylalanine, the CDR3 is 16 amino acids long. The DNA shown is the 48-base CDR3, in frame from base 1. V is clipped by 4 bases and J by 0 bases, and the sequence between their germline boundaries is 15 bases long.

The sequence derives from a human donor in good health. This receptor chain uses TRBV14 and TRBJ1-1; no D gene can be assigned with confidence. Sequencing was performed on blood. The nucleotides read TGTGCCAGCAGCCGCCGTCTGGGGTCTATGAACACTGAAGCTTTCTTT. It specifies CASSRRLGSMNTEAFF.